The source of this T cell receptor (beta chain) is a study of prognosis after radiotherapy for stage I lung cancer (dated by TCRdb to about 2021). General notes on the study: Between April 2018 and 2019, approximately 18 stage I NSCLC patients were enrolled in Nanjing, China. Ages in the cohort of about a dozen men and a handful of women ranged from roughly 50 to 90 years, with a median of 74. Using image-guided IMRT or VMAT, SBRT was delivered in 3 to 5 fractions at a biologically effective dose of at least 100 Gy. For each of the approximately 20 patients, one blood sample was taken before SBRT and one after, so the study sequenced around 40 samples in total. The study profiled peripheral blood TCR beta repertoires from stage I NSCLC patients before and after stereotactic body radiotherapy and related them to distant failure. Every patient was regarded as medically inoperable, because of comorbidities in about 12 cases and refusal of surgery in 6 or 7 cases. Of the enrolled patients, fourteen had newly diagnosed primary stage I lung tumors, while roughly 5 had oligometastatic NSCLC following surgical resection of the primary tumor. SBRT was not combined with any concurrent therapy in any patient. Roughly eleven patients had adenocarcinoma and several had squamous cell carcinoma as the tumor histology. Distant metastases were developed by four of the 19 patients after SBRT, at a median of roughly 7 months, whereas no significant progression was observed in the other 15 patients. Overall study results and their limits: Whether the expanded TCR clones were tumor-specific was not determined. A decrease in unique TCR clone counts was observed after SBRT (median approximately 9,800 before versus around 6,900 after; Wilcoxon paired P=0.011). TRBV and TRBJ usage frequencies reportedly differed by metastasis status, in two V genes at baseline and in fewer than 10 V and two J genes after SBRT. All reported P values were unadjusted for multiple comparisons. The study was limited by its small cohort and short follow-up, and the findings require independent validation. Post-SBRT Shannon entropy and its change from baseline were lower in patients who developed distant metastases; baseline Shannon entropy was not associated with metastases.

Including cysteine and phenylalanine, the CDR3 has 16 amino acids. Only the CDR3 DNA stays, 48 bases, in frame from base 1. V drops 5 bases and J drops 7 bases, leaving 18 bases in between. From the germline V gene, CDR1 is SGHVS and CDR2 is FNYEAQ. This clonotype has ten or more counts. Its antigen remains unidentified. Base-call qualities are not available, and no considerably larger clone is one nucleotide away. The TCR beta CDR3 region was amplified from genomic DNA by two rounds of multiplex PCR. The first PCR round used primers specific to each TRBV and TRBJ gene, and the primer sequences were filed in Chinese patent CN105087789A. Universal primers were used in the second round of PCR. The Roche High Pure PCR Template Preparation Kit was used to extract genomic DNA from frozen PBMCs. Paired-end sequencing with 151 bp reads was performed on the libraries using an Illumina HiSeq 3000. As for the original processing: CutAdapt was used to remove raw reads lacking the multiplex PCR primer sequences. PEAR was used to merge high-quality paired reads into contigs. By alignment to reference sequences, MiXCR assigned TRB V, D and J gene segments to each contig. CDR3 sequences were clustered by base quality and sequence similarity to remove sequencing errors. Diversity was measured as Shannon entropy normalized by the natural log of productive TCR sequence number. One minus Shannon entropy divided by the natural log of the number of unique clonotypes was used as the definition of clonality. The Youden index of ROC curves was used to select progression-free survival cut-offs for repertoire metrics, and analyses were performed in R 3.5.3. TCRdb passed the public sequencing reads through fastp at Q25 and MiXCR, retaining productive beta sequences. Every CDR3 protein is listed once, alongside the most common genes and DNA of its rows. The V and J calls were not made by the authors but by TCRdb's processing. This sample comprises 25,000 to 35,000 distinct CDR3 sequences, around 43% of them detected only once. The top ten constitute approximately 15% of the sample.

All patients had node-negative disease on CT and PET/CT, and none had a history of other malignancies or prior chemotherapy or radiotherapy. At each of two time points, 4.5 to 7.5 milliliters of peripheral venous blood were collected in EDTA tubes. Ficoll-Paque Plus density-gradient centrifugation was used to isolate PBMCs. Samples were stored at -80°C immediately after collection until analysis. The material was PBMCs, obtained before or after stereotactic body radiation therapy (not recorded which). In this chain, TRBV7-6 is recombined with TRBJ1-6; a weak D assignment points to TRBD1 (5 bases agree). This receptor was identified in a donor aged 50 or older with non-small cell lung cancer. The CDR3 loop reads CASSPRGPQSNSPLHF. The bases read TGTGCCAGCAGCCCGAGGGGTCCACAATCAAATTCACCCCTCCACTTT.